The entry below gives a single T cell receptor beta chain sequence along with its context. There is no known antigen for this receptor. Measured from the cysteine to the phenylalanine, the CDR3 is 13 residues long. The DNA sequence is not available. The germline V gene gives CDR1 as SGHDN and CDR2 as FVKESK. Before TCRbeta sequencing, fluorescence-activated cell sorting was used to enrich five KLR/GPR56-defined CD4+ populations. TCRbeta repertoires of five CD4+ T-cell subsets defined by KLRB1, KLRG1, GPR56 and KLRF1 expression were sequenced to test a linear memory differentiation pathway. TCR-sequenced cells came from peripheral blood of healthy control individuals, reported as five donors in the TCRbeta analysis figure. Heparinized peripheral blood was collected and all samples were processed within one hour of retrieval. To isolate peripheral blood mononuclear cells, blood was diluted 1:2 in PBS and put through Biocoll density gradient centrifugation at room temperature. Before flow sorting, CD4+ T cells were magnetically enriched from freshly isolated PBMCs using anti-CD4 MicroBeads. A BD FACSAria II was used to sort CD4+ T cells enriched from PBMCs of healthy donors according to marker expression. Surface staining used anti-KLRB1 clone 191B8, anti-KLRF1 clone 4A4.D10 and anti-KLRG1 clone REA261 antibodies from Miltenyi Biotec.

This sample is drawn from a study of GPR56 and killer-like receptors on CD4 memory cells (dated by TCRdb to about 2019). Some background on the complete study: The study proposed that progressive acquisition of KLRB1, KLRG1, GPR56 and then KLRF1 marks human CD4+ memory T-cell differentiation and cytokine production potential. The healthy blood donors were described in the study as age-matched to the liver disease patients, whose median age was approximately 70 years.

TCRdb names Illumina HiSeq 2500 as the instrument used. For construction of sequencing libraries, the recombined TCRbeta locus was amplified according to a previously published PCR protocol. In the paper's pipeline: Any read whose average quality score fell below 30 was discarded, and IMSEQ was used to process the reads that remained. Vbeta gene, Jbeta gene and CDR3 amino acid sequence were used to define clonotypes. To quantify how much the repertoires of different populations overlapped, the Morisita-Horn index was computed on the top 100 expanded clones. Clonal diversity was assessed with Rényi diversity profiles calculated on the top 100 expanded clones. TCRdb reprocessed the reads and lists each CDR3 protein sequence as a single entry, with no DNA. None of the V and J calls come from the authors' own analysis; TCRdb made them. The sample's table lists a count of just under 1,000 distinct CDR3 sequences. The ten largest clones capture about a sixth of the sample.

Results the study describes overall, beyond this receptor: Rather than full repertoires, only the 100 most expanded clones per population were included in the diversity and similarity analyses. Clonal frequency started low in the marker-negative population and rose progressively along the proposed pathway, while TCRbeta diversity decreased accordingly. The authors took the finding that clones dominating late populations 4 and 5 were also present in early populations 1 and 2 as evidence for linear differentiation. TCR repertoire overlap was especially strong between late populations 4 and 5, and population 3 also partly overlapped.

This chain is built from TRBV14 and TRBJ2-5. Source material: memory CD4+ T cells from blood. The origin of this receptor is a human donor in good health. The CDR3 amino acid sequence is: CASSQGLMETQYF.